A selection of T cell receptor beta chains follows, all from one sample in a study of Ad26.COV2.S vaccination and SARS-CoV-2 variants. The protocol was immunoSEQ multiplex PCR, while the TCRdb copy is restricted to in-frame clones and leaves out a portion. The sample lists roughly 680,000 clones; approximately 88% were seen once. The sequencing used peripheral blood, collected in a trial of Ad26.COV2.S vaccine versus placebo. These receptors originate from a person aged 18-60 years who received the Ad26.COV2.S COVID-19 vaccine or a placebo. The CDR3 runs from the conserved cysteine through the conserved F or W. The order of the fields is V gene, clone size, D gene, J gene, CDR3 protein, CDR3 DNA. The D gene is left open where the match is weak. Size is stated for part of the rows, as once, few or many counts, or as a class when the clone is expanded.

>TRBV10-3|NA|TRBD1|TRBJ2-4
CAITPGQGNIQYF
TGTGCCATCACCCCGGGACAGGGGAACATTCAGTACTTC
>TRBV6-5|NA|TRBD1|TRBJ2-1
CASSYGAGQGINEQFF
TGTGCCAGCAGTTATGGTGCGGGACAGGGAATCAATGAGCAGTTCTTC
>TRBV19|NA|NA|TRBJ2-7
CASRQGAGGAYEQYF
TGTGCCAGTAGGCAGGGGGCGGGAGGCGCTTACGAGCAGTACTTC
>TRBV19|NA|NA|TRBJ2-1
CATGGGSYNEQFF
TGTGCCACCGGGGGCGGTTCCTACAATGAGCAGTTCTTC
>TRBV12-3/TRBV12-4|NA|NA|TRBJ1-2
CASSSGGVGYTF
TGTGCCAGCAGCTCGGGGGGGGTCGGCTACACCTTC
>TRBV5-4|NA|TRBD1|TRBJ1-3
CASSLDGQGTGNTIYF
TGTGCCAGCAGCTTGGACGGACAGGGAACTGGAAACACCATATATTTT
>TRBV7-7|NA|TRBD1|TRBJ2-7
CASSGGAPGQGYEQYF
TGTGCCAGCAGCGGGGGGGCACCGGGACAGGGATACGAGCAGTACTTC
>TRBV12-5|NA|NA|TRBJ2-5
CASGLSGGGETQYF
TGTGCTAGTGGTTTGTCCGGGGGAGGAGAGACCCAGTACTTC
>TRBV2|NA|TRBD1|TRBJ2-5
CASSIQGYQETQYF
TGTGCCAGCAGTATACAGGGGTACCAAGAGACCCAGTACTTC
>TRBV15|NA|TRBD1|TRBJ1-2
CATSGGQGYGYTF
TGTGCCACCAGCGGGGGACAGGGATATGGCTACACCTTC
>TRBV12-3/TRBV12-4|NA|TRBD2|TRBJ2-3
CASRRGFTDTQYF
TGTGCCAGCAGGCGGGGGTTTACAGATACGCAGTATTTT
>TRBV9|once|NA|TRBJ2-2
CASSVGLGELFF
TGTGCCAGCAGCGTAGGCTTGGGGGAGCTGTTTTTT
>TRBV9|NA|NA|TRBJ1-3
CASKKGDTIYF
TGTGCCAGCAAAAAGGGGGACACCATATATTTT
>TRBV5-3|once|NA|TRBJ2-7
CARGAGDGAYEQYF
TGTGCCAGGGGCGCCGGAGACGGAGCCTACGAGCAGTACTTC
>TRBV9|once|NA|TRBJ1-2
CASSVVTDYGYTF
TGTGCCAGCAGCGTAGTAACGGATTATGGCTACACCTTC
>TRBV3-1/TRBV3-2|NA|TRBD2|TRBJ2-3
CASSQVTGRAGDTQYF
TGTGCCAGCAGCCAAGTAACCGGGAGGGCGGGAGATACGCAGTATTTT
>TRBV19|NA|TRBD1|TRBJ2-2
CASSIRFGQGVPGELFF
TGTGCCAGTAGTATAAGGTTCGGGCAGGGGGTACCCGGGGAGCTGTTTTTT
>TRBV6-5|NA|TRBD1|TRBJ1-5
CASRIGQGRDQPQHF
TGTGCCAGCAGAATTGGACAGGGGAGGGATCAGCCCCAGCATTTT
>TRBV18|NA|NA|TRBJ2-6
CASSQDSGANVLTF
TGTGCCAGCTCCCAAGACTCTGGGGCCAACGTCCTGACTTTC
>TRBV18|NA|NA|TRBJ1-2
CASSFLQGPNYGYTF
TGTGCCAGCTCATTCTTACAGGGCCCAAACTATGGCTACACCTTC
>TRBV5-1|NA|NA|TRBJ1-2
CASSAGAAESNYGYTF
TGCGCCAGCAGCGCAGGTGCGGCAGAGTCTAACTATGGCTACACCTTC
>TRBV7-9|NA|NA|TRBJ1-1
CASSLAQSTEAFF
TGTGCCAGCAGCTTAGCTCAGAGTACTGAAGCTTTCTTT
>TRBV7-2|NA|NA|TRBJ2-7
CASSPALTGTYEQYF
TGTGCCAGCAGCCCCGCATTGACAGGAACCTACGAGCAGTACTTC
>TRBV18|NA|TRBD1|TRBJ2-5
CASSPPTRQGPQETQYF
TGTGCCAGCTCACCACCTACTCGACAGGGACCCCAAGAGACCCAGTACTTC
>TRBV12-5|NA|TRBD2|TRBJ2-5
CASGFGTSGQETQYF
TGTGCTAGTGGTTTCGGGACTAGCGGACAAGAGACCCAGTACTTC
>TRBV11-2|NA|NA|TRBJ1-2
CASSLGPANYGYTF
TGTGCCAGCAGCTTAGGACCCGCTAACTATGGCTACACCTTC
>TRBV15|NA|NA|TRBJ2-1
CATDSGTLYNEQFF
TGTGCCACCGACTCCGGGACACTTTACAATGAGCAGTTCTTC
>TRBV5-1|NA|TRBD1|TRBJ2-5
CASSLMGRGHSETQYF
TGCGCCAGCAGCTTGATGGGCAGGGGGCACTCGGAGACCCAGTACTTC
>TRBV5-1|NA|TRBD1|TRBJ1-2
CASSLVSTGTGGYTF
TGCGCCAGCAGCTTGGTTTCGACAGGGACAGGCGGCTACACCTTC
>TRBV5-4|NA|TRBD1|TRBJ2-2
CASSFGDRGSGELFF
TGTGCCAGCAGCTTTGGAGACAGGGGCTCCGGGGAGCTGTTTTTT
>TRBV19|NA|NA|TRBJ2-3
CASSMIRQSPTDTQYF
TGTGCCAGTAGTATGATCCGGCAGTCTCCCACAGATACGCAGTATTTT
>TRBV10-3|NA|NA|TRBJ1-1
CAISEPPWEGVNTEAFF
TGTGCCATCAGTGAGCCACCCTGGGAGGGGGTGAACACTGAAGCTTTCTTT
>TRBV6-5|NA|TRBD1|TRBJ2-7
CASSRTGTYEQYF
TGTGCCAGCAGTCGGACAGGAACCTACGAGCAGTACTTC
>TRBV6-2/TRBV6-3|few|NA|TRBJ1-5
CASSYQGQPQHF
TGTGCCAGCAGTTACCAAGGTCAGCCCCAGCATTTT
>TRBV9|NA|TRBD2|TRBJ2-5
CASSHTGGDQETQYF
TGTGCCAGCAGCCACACCGGGGGGGACCAAGAGACCCAGTACTTC
>TRBV6-5|NA|TRBD1|TRBJ1-5
CASSYLGQAGNQPQHF
TGTGCCAGCAGTTACCTGGGACAGGCTGGCAATCAGCCCCAGCATTTT
>TRBV3-1/TRBV3-2|NA|TRBD1|TRBJ1-1
CASSQDTGGFTEAFF
TGTGCCAGCAGCCAAGATACAGGGGGCTTCACTGAAGCTTTCTTT
>TRBV2|NA|NA|TRBJ2-7
CASSEGHPFSYEQYF
TGTGCCAGCAGTGAAGGGCACCCCTTCTCCTACGAGCAGTACTTC
>TRBV4-3|NA|TRBD2|TRBJ2-3
CASSPSPRGSTDTQYF
TGCGCCAGCAGCCCTTCACCGCGGGGGAGCACAGATACGCAGTATTTT
>TRBV7-9|NA|TRBD2|TRBJ2-1
CASSSSLAGVMSEQFF
TGTGCCAGCAGCTCCAGTCTAGCGGGAGTTATGTCTGAGCAGTTCTTC
>TRBV30|NA|NA|TRBJ2-2
CAWTTTRTTGELFF
TGTGCCTGGACGACTACGAGGACCACCGGGGAGCTGTTTTTT
>TRBV3-1/TRBV3-2|NA|NA|TRBJ2-5
CASSPRVRVRVETQYF
TGTGCCAGCAGCCCCCGTGTAAGGGTCAGGGTAGAGACCCAGTACTTC
>TRBV5-1|NA|TRBD1|TRBJ2-6
CASSWTGSGANVLTF
TGCGCCAGCAGCTGGACAGGGTCTGGGGCCAACGTCCTGACTTTC